The entry below gives a single TCR beta chain sequence along with its context. Its antigen remains undetermined. Qualities for individual bases were not recorded, and no much larger clone is one base off. These data are taken from a study of CD8+CD57+ T cells in acquired aplastic anemia (dated by TCRdb to between 2018 and 2020). In the study overall: DNA extracted from sorted CD4+ and CD8+ cells had a mean of roughly 3 ug, with a range of about 0.19 to 27.4 ug. Healthy donor samples averaged roughly 9.8 million reads for CD4+ and about 11 million for CD8+ cells. Summary of the overall study and its limitations: Although roughly 29 CD8+ CDR3 sequences were shared by patients and controls, these sequences appeared highly expressed in patients and within the immunodominant clones of patients. Patients and healthy controls showed no significant difference in CD8+ Simpson's diversity (P=0.060).

V ends up 3 bases short and J 6 bases short, with an unmatched junction base count of 7. There are 14 amino acids in the CDR3, from cysteine to phenylalanine inclusive. Kept here is only the CDR3 DNA, which spans 42 bases and is read in frame from base 1. The germline V gene (reference sequence) supplies CDR1 SEHNR and CDR2 FQNEAQ. In this study, sorted CD4+ and CD8+ T cells from the blood of healthy subjects and of severe aplastic anemia patients had their TCR repertoires deep-sequenced. Ficoll-Paque density gradient centrifugation was used to isolate peripheral blood mononuclear cells. Before DNA extraction, CD4+ and CD8+ T cells were sorted by FACS or by magnetic beads. TCR beta VDJ combination and CDR3 sequence profiling used genomic DNA as the template. TCR repertoire sequencing was run on an Illumina HiSeq 2000. Per the original workflow: TRBV/TRBJ rearrangement plots, CDR3 size and DJ length profiles, and Simpson's diversity index were used to assess repertoires. The most abundant DNA sequence in the deep sequencing data was defined as the immunodominant clone. CDR3 amino acid sequences were screened for sharing across subjects and compared with published repertoires and the VDJdb database. TCRdb applied fastp at Q25 and MiXCR to the public reads, then kept only in-frame beta chains. Identical CDR3 proteins give one entry, which carries the most common genes and DNA. The V and J calls shown here were made by TCRdb, not taken from the authors' results. This sample comprises about 210,000 distinct CDR3 sequences, over 55% of them detected only once. Of the sample, approximately 30% is held by the ten largest clones.

The chain links TRBV7-9 with TRBJ1-1; 7 bases in the junction line up with TRBD1. The sequencing sample was made of sorted CD4+, CD8+, or CD8+CD57+ T cells (not recorded which) from PBMCs. This TCR came from a human donor in good health. The bases read TGTGCCAGCAGCTTGGGACAGCCCTGGGCTGAAGCTTTCTTT. It encodes CASSLGQPWAEAFF.